Presented here are 5 T cell receptor beta chains from one specimen sequenced in a study of T cell responses to AZD1222 COVID-19 vaccine. Assay: immunoSEQ multiplex PCR; the TCRdb copy retains only in-frame clones and omits some. The sample holds some 150,000 clones, about nine tenths seen once. The material was peripheral blood, obtained after recovery from COVID-19. Receptor source: an adult who had recovered from COVID-19.

V is TRBV19 and J is TRBJ2-5; TRBD2 aligns across 8 bases. The CDR3 spans 14 residues. Trimming at V came to 6 bases and at J to 4 bases, leaving 7 bases not matched to a gene. CDR1 is LNHDA and CDR2 is SQIVND in the germline V gene (reference sequence). The CDR3, as DNA: TGTGCCAGTAGCACGGGAGGGACTGGAGAGACCCAGTACTTC. Amino acid sequence: CASSTGGTGETQYF.

The chain recombines TRBV7-2 with TRBJ1-2; 8 bases fit TRBD1. The trim removed 5 bases at V and 7 bases at J, leaving 6 bases unmatched. The CDR3 is 13 amino acids. Germline values: CDR1 SGHTA, CDR2 FQGNSA. CDR3 sequence (DNA): TGTGCCAGCAGCCCCGCACAGGGGGGTGGCTACACCTTC. It translates to CASSPAQGGGYTF.

This clone showed up just once. The J gene is TRBJ2-2, the V gene TRBV7-3; D not resolved. The V end lost 4 bases, the J end lost 1 base, and 4 bases lay between the germline ends. Germline loops: CDR1 SGHTA, CDR2 FQGTGA. CDR3 size: 13 residues. CDR3 loop: CASSYLNTGELFF. The DNA for the CDR3 is TGTGCCAGCAGCTATTTGAACACCGGGGAGCTGTTTTTT.

The rearrangement uses TRBV6-5 and TRBJ2-7, with TRBD2 matching over 9 bases. CDR3 length: 15 amino acids. Per germline, CDR1 MNHEY and CDR2 SVGAGI. With V trimmed by 5 bases and J by 0 bases, 5 bases remained unmatched. This chain's CDR3 is CASSPLAGLSYEQYF. In DNA, the CDR3 is TGTGCCAGCAGTCCACTAGCGGGCCTCTCCTACGAGCAGTACTTC.

This clone showed up just a few times. V and J are TRBV5-1 and TRBJ1-4; D ambiguous. Germline-derived CDR1 and CDR2 are SGHRS and YFSETQ. CDR3 length equals 14 residues. Trimming left V 2 bases short and J 8 bases short, with 13 bases between. As DNA, the CDR3 is TGCGCCAGCAGCTTAGGCACATCGCAAGAAAAACTGTTTTTT. Protein sequence: CASSLGTSQEKLFF.